Described below is a single T cell receptor (beta chain) sequence and its context. The antigen remains unidentified. TCRdb's table, derived via immunoSEQ multiplex PCR, lists solely in-frame clones and lacks some. The table lists some 110,000 clones, nearly 95% of them singletons, with approximately 0.67% in the top ten. V was clipped by 4 bases and J by 4 bases, with 11 bases between them. The germline V gene encodes CDR1 SGHKS and CDR2 YYEKEE (reference sequence). This CDR3 is built from 13 residues. This record comes from a study of siplizumab effects on memory and regulatory T cells. Study conclusions and caveats: Memory cells that were CD4+ and unstimulated gave rise to alloreactive sequences, which siplizumab significantly reduced.

The chain couples TRBV5-5 to TRBJ1-2, with TRBD1 as a possible D gene (5 bases). What was sequenced was Tregs sorted from blood. This receptor was taken from a human donor in good health. The CDR3 here is CASSADGTYGYTF. CDR3 DNA: TGTGCCAGCAGCGCCGACGGGACCTATGGCTACACCTTC.